These T cell receptor beta chains were read from a single sample in a study of blood T cell repertoires in COVID-19. TCRdb's table, derived via immunoSEQ multiplex PCR, lists solely in-frame clones and lacks some. The sample consists of approximately 400,000 clones, around 89% of them appearing once. Material for sequencing was peripheral blood. The source is a man between 35 and 55 years old with acute or convalescent COVID-19. Each CDR3 is given with its conserved first and last residue.

j_call,v_call,cdr3_aa
TRBJ1-1,TRBV19,CASSSSVDTEAFF
TRBJ1-1,TRBV10-3,CAIAQSAPGMNTEAFF
TRBJ1-2,TRBV19,CASSMLVAGGYGYTF
TRBJ2-1,TRBV6-2/TRBV6-3,CASSHSLAGAYNEQFF
TRBJ2-1,TRBV7-2,CASTSSWGAYNEQFF
TRBJ2-7,TRBV23-1,CASRPLPPREQYF
TRBJ1-5,TRBV7-2,CASSSRTGKQFSNQPQHF
TRBJ1-5,TRBV6-5,CASNPTGGGNQPQHF
TRBJ2-2,TRBV19,CASSIGGGELFF
TRBJ2-7,TRBV19,CASSAGTGTYEQYF
TRBJ1-6,TRBV5-4,CASSSDRGRSPLHF
TRBJ2-5,TRBV27,CASGSSSGRRSGETQYF
TRBJ2-1,TRBV14,CASSQGAGLALTEQFF
TRBJ1-1,TRBV6-2/TRBV6-3,CASSSRGEAFF
TRBJ2-5,TRBV6-5,CASSKGQGWETQYF
TRBJ1-2,TRBV18,CASSPPGQLYSYGYTF
TRBJ1-6,TRBV2,CASRQEWDSPLHF
TRBJ2-7,TRBV15,CATSRDPGIIYEQYF
TRBJ1-5,TRBV7-3,CASSLSGGSTQPQHF
TRBJ2-7,TRBV6-5,CASRNDRELVEQYF
TRBJ1-2,TRBV28,CASSGGGTPANYGYTF
TRBJ1-2,TRBV6-5,CASSKGTGFGYTF
TRBJ2-1,TRBV28,CASSPRSLAGAPIHNEQFF
TRBJ2-2,TRBV7-9,CASSLAGLAVNTGELFF
TRBJ1-2,TRBV15,CATSRDLRDRYNYGYTF
TRBJ2-2,TRBV11-2,CASSPLWNTGELFF